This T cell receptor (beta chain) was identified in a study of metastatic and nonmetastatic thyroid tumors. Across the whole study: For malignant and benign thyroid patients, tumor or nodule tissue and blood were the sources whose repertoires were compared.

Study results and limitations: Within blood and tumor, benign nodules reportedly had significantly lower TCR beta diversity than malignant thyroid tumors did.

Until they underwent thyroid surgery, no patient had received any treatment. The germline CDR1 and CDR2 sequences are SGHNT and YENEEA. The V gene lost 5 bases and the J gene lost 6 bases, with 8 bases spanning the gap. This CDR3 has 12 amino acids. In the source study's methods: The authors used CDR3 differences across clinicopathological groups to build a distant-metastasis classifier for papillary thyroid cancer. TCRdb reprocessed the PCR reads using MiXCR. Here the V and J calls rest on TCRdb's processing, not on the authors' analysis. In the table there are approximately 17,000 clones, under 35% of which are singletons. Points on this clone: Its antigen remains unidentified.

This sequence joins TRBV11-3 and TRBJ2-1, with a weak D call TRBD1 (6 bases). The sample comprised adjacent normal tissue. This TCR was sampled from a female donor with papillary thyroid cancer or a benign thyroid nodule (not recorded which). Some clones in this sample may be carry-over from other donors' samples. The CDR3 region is CASSRDTNEQFF. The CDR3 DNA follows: TGTGCCAGCAGCAGGGACACCAATGAGCAGTTCTTC.